This T cell receptor beta chain was obtained from a study of long-term antiretroviral therapy in people with HIV. Study results and limitations: Compared with controls, HIV repertoires showed narrower CDR3 length ranges. Although diversity increased after ART, it remained lower than in transplant donor controls.

The authors ran the immunoSEQ assay, v3.0, at survey level. Sequencing was directed toward 40,000-50,000 T-cell genomes in each sample. Clones were sequenced by immunoSEQ multiplex PCR, and TCRdb holds only the in-frame ones, with some missing. The sample includes about 36,000 clones, 82% of them seen just once. Deletions cut 5 bases from V and 11 bases from J, with 22 bases between. Germline CDR1 is MNHEY and CDR2 is SMNVEV (reference sequence). The CDR3 covers 15 residues. About this clone itself: What it recognizes is unknown.

Sequenced here: unsorted PBMCs, sampled 0.6 years after starting antiretroviral therapy. This TCR was sampled from a man aged 18 to 30 with HIV. The V call is TRBV27, the J call TRBJ2-1, with D possibly being TRBD2 (6 bases). In nucleotides, the CDR3 is TGTGCCAGCAGTGTCAAGGGGCTAGCGACGGGAAAGCAGTTCTTC. Translation gives CASSVKGLATGKQFF.